This is a list of T cell receptor beta chains from one sample in a study of cytomegalovirus exposure and HLA in healthy donors. TCRdb's copy holds only in-frame clones and misses some; the assay was immunoSEQ multiplex PCR. This table holds more than 95,000 clones, approximately 72% found once. Specimen: PBMCs. These receptors were obtained from a woman aged 45-65 years in good health and CMV-seronegative. Each CDR3 is given with its conserved first and last residue. D genes are given only for firm matches. Size tells how often a clone was seen (once, few, many) or the class of an expanded clone, and some rows leave it out.

TRBJ2-5	.	TRBD2	TRBV5-8	TGTGCCAGCAGCTTGGTTGGGGGAGGGGAAGAGACCCAGTACTTC	CASSLVGGGEETQYF
TRBJ1-1	.	.	TRBV4-1	TGCGCCAGCAGCCCCCCCCAGGCTCCAGCTGAAGCTTTCTTT	CASSPPQAPAEAFF
TRBJ1-1	.	.	TRBV5-6	TGTGCCAGCAGCCGGGGGGACACTGAAGCTTTCTTT	CASSRGDTEAFF
TRBJ1-4	.	.	TRBV29-1	TGCAGCGTTGTGTTTGGCGGCGTGAGGAAACTGTTTTTT	CSVVFGGVRKLFF
TRBJ2-2	.	TRBD1	TRBV27	TGTGCCAGCAGTTTATCGGGGACAGGGTCGTCCGGGGAGCTGTTTTTT	CASSLSGTGSSGELFF
TRBJ2-2	few	TRBD1	TRBV5-4	TGTGCCAGCAGCCAAGACACCGGGACAGTTAGGACCGGGGAGCTGTTTTTT	CASSQDTGTVRTGELFF
TRBJ2-7	.	.	TRBV10-3	TGTGCCATCAGACCATCTCTAGCTCTAGCGAATCCCTACGAGCAGTACTTC	CAIRPSLALANPYEQYF
TRBJ1-4	few	.	TRBV4-1	TGCGCCAGCAGCCAAGAAGGTACGGGAATTGAAAAACTGTTTTTT	CASSQEGTGIEKLFF
TRBJ2-3	once	TRBD1	TRBV5-1	TGCGCCAGCAGCTTGATGGGACAGGGGGCGAATACGCAGTATTTT	CASSLMGQGANTQYF
TRBJ2-2	.	.	TRBV5-1	TGCGCCAGCAGCTTAACAGACACCGGGGAGCTGTTTTTT	CASSLTDTGELFF
TRBJ2-1	.	.	TRBV27	TGTGCCAGCAGTTTATGGGGCAGTCAGAGCTCCTACAATGAGCAGTTCTTC	CASSLWGSQSSYNEQFF
TRBJ2-5	.	TRBD1	TRBV10-3	TGTGCCATCAGTGAGCGGACAGGGGCTCAAGAGACCCAGTACTTC	CAISERTGAQETQYF
TRBJ2-7	.	TRBD1	TRBV10-3	TGTGCCATCAGTGAGCTTTTACAGGGGTCACGCGAGCAGTACTTC	CAISELLQGSREQYF
TRBJ1-3	.	.	TRBV11-2	TGTGCCAGCAGCTCACAACTTGCAGGGGCTTCTGGAAACACCATATATTTT	CASSSQLAGASGNTIYF
TRBJ1-2	.	.	TRBV20-1	TGCAGTGCTAGTCTCCATGGCTACACCTTC	CSASLHGYTF
TRBJ2-3	.	TRBD2	TRBV7-9	TGTGCCAGCAGCCCCCTGACTAGCGGGAGTAAGGATACGCAGTATTTT	CASSPLTSGSKDTQYF
TRBJ2-5	few	.	TRBV15	TGTGCCACCAGCAGAGTCTGGGAGAGTGGTGAGACCCAGTACTTC	CATSRVWESGETQYF
TRBJ2-1	.	.	TRBV5-1	TGCGCCAGCAGCTTGATGGGGCCTTACAATGAGCAGTTCTTC	CASSLMGPYNEQFF
TRBJ1-1	.	.	TRBV12-5	TGTGCTAGTGGTCAAAGGCAAAGACAGGCAGCTTTCTTT	CASGQRQRQAAFF
TRBJ2-4	few	.	TRBV7-9	TGTGCCAGCAGCTTAGGGTCCGGACAGTTAATACTAGCCAAAAACATTCAGTACTTC	CASSLGSGQLILAKNIQYF
TRBJ2-7	.	TRBD1	TRBV2	TGTGCCAGCGGGACAGGGTGGACCGAGCAGTACTTC	CASGTGWTEQYF
TRBJ2-7	once	TRBD1	TRBV18	TGTGCCAGCTCCGGAGGACAGGGGCCGTACGAGCAGTACTTC	CASSGGQGPYEQYF
TRBJ2-2	.	TRBD2	TRBV10-3	TGTGCCATCAGTGGGCGGGAGCGAGGCGGGGAGCTGTTTTTT	CAISGRERGGELFF
TRBJ2-3	.	TRBD2	TRBV7-2	TGTGCCAGCAGCACGGGGACTAGCGGACCCACAGATACGCAGTATTTT	CASSTGTSGPTDTQYF
TRBJ2-7	.	TRBD1	TRBV5-4	TGTGCCAGCAGCCTACCATGGGACAGGGGAAACGAGCAGTACTTC	CASSLPWDRGNEQYF
TRBJ2-7	once	.	TRBV6-5	TGTGCCAGCAGTTACTCCTCAGGGCGGTCCTACGAGCAGTACTTC	CASSYSSGRSYEQYF
TRBJ2-5	.	TRBD2	TRBV7-3	TGTGCCAGCAGCTTAATGGGGGGGGAACAAGAGACCCAGTACTTC	CASSLMGGEQETQYF
TRBJ2-1	.	.	TRBV18	TGTGCCAGCTCCCCAGAGAGCTCCTACAATGAGCAGTTCTTC	CASSPESSYNEQFF
TRBJ2-3	once	.	TRBV7-3	TGTGCCTCAAACTCAGGGTTCACAGATACGCAGTATTTT	CASNSGFTDTQYF
TRBJ2-1	.	TRBD2	TRBV14	TGTGCCAGCAGCCAATTTTGGACTAGCGGCAATGAGCAGTTCTTC	CASSQFWTSGNEQFF
TRBJ2-7	few	.	TRBV19	TGTGCCAGTTCCTCCCGACCGAGGGCATCCTACGAGCAGTACTTC	CASSSRPRASYEQYF
TRBJ2-3	.	.	TRBV19	TGTGCCAGTAGTGCGGACAGTTTCTCAGATACGCAGTATTTT	CASSADSFSDTQYF
TRBJ1-1	.	.	TRBV18	TGTGCCAGCTCACCCCTGGGTCCGGGCACTGAAGCTTTCTTT	CASSPLGPGTEAFF
TRBJ2-7	.	TRBD1	TRBV7-9	TGTGCCAGCAGCCGGGACAGGGGACTCGAGCAGTACTTC	CASSRDRGLEQYF
TRBJ1-3	.	.	TRBV19	TGTGCCAGTGCCTATGCGTACAGGGAAGCTGGAAACACCATATATTTT	CASAYAYREAGNTIYF
TRBJ2-2	.	TRBD2	TRBV5-8	TGTGCCAGCAGCGGTACGGGACTAGCGGGAGTTAGGACCGGGGAGCTGTTTTTT	CASSGTGLAGVRTGELFF
TRBJ1-5	.	TRBD1	TRBV7-8	TGTGCCAGCAGCATTAGGACAGGGTGGCGGAATCAGCCCCAGCATTTT	CASSIRTGWRNQPQHF